This T cell receptor beta chain was captured by sequencing in a study of TIL therapy for anti-PD-1-resistant metastatic lung cancer. Study-wide findings and caveats: Many TIL product clones were absent from baseline tumor, suggesting clonal contraction.

Sequencing used immunoSEQ v3. Using immunoSEQ multiplex PCR, the repertoire was profiled, and TCRdb retains in-frame clones only, with some absent. The table has about 48,000 clones, roughly 70% seen once; the top ten hold less than 6.5%. This clone was seen at least ten times. Antigen unknown. As for time point: pre-treatment sample, taken before nivolumab and TIL therapy. The tumor samples were excised metastases, mostly pleural nodules or supraclavicular lymph nodes. CDR3 length: 13 residues. CDR1 and CDR2 from the germline V gene are MDHEN and SYDVKM. V was trimmed by 3 bases and J by 7 bases, leaving 9 bases between them.

This sample comprised tumor tissue, obtained at baseline. The TCR was taken from a person aged 25 to 85 with non-small cell lung cancer. V gene TRBV28 combines with J gene TRBJ2-2; D is uncertain. The CDR3 region is CASSFLKGGELFF. The CDR3 bases are TGTGCCAGCAGTTTTTTGAAGGGCGGGGAGCTGTTTTTT.